These 9 T cell receptor beta chains came from one sample sequenced in a study of cytomegalovirus exposure and HLA in healthy donors. With 60 Vbeta and 13 Jbeta primers, the PCR was carried out. Assay: immunoSEQ multiplex PCR; the TCRdb copy retains only in-frame clones and omits some. This table has 140,000 or so clones, about three quarters appearing once. The specimen was PBMCs. These TCRs come from a woman under 40 in good health and CMV-seronegative.

The CDR3 DNA follows: TGTGCCAGCAGTCTGGAGCGGGAAGATCACGAGCAGTACTTC. This gives the protein CASSLEREDHEQYF. The gene calls are TRBV2 and TRBJ2-7, with 7 bases aligning to TRBD2. V shed 5 bases and J 5 bases; nucleotides not matched to a gene: 9. There are 14 residues in the CDR3. Germline CDR1 SNHLY, CDR2 FYNNEI.

The chain combines TRBV18 with TRBJ2-1; D is perhaps TRBD2 (5 bases). The CDR3 totals 14 residues. CDR1 and CDR2 (germline): KGHSH, LQKENI. V was clipped by 0 bases and J by 8 bases, with 11 bases between them. CDR3 residues: CASSPPASSYEQFF. The DNA of the CDR3 is TGTGCCAGCTCACCACCGGCTAGCTCGTATGAGCAGTTCTTC.

This rearrangement joins TRBV6-4 to TRBJ1-2; 9 bases fit TRBD1. The germline V gene encodes CDR1 MRHNA and CDR2 SNTAGT. V shed 5 bases and J 0 bases; nucleotides not matched to a gene: 4. The CDR3 sequence is 15 residues long. DNA of the CDR3: TGTGCCAGCAGTATCGGGACAGGGCCTAACTATGGCTACACCTTC. Protein sequence: CASSIGTGPNYGYTF.

The V call is TRBV10-2, the J call TRBJ2-1; 9 nucleotides align to TRBD1. The CDR3 loop spans 15 amino acids. Germline loops: CDR1 WSHSY, CDR2 SAAADI. The V and J ends lost 7 bases and 9 bases, in that order; junction bases with no gene match: 13. CDR3 protein: CASIKMGQGGGEQFF. Written as DNA, the CDR3 is TGCGCCAGCATCAAGATGGGACAGGGCGGAGGTGAGCAGTTCTTC.

This clone was counted a few times. This rearrangement joins TRBV7-3 to TRBJ2-5, with D perhaps TRBD1 (5 bases). Trimming shortened V by 1 base and J by 5 bases, and 11 bases separated the two germline ends. The CDR3 runs to 14 residues. Germline CDR1 is SGHTA and CDR2 is FQGTGA. CDR3 nucleotides: TGTGCCAGCAGCTTAAAGGCCCACAGGGAGACCCAGTACTTC. Amino acids: CASSLKAHRETQYF.

The chain has TRBV6-6 and TRBJ2-7, with D possibly matching TRBD1 (5 bases). Trimming pared 6 bases from V and 1 base from J, leaving 13 bases between. The CDR3 is 14 amino acids. Germline loops: CDR1 MNHNY, CDR2 SVGAGI (reference sequence). The CDR3 region is CASRPQTDSYEQYV. The CDR3 coding sequence is TGTGCCAGCAGACCTCAGACAGATTCCTACGAGCAGTACGTC.

This clone was counted only a few times. The V and J genes are TRBV4-1 and TRBJ1-2, with D unresolved. The CDR3 loop spans 11 amino acids. Germline lookup yields CDR1 MGHRA and CDR2 YSYEKL. Trimming cost V 2 bases and J 8 bases, with 6 bases left between them. The CDR3, as DNA: TGCGCCAGCAGCCAATATCGGGGCTACACCTTC. Translating gives CASSQYRGYTF.

CDR3 sequence: CASSPFASGANVLTF. CDR3 DNA sequence: TGCGCCAGCAGCCCTTTTGCGTCTGGGGCCAACGTCCTGACTTTC. The rearrangement joins TRBV5-1 to TRBJ2-6; D unclear. Trimming removed 4 bases from V and 1 base from J, with 9 bases in between. In germline, CDR1 is SGHRS, CDR2 YFSETQ. The CDR3 runs to 15 residues.

Note on this clone: Other DNA sequences from this sample encode an identical CDR3 as well. The chain recombines TRBV27 with TRBJ2-7; maybe TRBD1 (6 bases). The germline V gene has CDR1 MNHEY and CDR2 SMNVEV (reference sequence). Trimming took off 3 bases at V and 4 bases at J, with 13 bases between the two ends. CDR3 length equals 14 residues. In DNA form, the CDR3 reads TGTGCCAGCAGTTTGGGCCAGGGGACATACGAGCAGTACTTC. The encoded protein is CASSLGQGTYEQYF.